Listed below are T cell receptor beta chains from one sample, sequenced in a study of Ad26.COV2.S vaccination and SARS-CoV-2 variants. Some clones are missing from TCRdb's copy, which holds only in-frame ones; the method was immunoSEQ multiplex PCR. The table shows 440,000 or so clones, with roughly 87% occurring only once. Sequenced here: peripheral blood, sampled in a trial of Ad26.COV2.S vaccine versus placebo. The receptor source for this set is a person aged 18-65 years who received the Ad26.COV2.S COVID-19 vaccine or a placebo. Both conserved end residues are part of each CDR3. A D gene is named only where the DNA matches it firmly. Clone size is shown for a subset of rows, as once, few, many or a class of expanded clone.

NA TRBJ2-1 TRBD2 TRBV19 TGTGCCAGTAGAGGACTAGCGGGCGGCTACAATGAGCAGTTCTTC CASRGLAGGYNEQFF
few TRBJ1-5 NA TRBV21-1 TGTGCCAGCAGCAAAGCGCTTGTGGGGCAGCCCCAGCATTTT CASSKALVGQPQHF
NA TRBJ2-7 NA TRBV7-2 TGTGCCAGCAGCTTAACCTCCTACGAGCAGTACTTC CASSLTSYEQYF
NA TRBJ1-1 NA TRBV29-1 TGCAGCGTGGGGGGGGTGGAGAACACTGAAGCTTTCTTT CSVGGVENTEAFF
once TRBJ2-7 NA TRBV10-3 TGTGCCATTAAGTCCGGGACAATCTACGAGCAGTACTTC CAIKSGTIYEQYF
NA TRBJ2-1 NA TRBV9 TGTGCCAGCAGCGTACCCCCGGGACTTCACTCCTACAATGAGCAGTTCTTC CASSVPPGLHSYNEQFF
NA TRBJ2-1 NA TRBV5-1 TGCGCCAGCAGCCCGGAGTGGGAACATGAGCAGTTCTTC CASSPEWEHEQFF
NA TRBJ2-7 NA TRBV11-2 TGTGCCAGCCGCACGTGGCCGGGGGACACCACGAGTGAGCAGTACTTC CASRTWPGDTTSEQYF
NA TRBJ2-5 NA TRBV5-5 TGTGCCAGCAGCTTGTTTTCGGGAGAGACCCAGTACTTC CASSLFSGETQYF
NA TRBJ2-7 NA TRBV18 TGTGCCAGCTCACCACAGGAGAACTACGAGCAGTACTTC CASSPQENYEQYF
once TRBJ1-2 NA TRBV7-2 TGTGCCAGCACCCTAATGGAAAACTATGGCTACACCTTC CASTLMENYGYTF
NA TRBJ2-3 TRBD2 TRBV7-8 TGTGCCAGCAGCTCGGGACTAGCGTTGGATACGCAGTATTTT CASSSGLALDTQYF
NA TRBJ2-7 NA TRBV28 TGTGCCAGCAGTAGACCACCCTCCTACGAGCAGTACTTC CASSRPPSYEQYF
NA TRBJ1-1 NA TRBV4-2 TGTGCCAGCAGCCAGGAGGACGGCCTCATTACTGAAGCTTTCTTT CASSQEDGLITEAFF
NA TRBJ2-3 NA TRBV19 TGTGCCAGTACCACGGCTCATGGCGGGGTGAGCACAGATACGCAGTATTTT CASTTAHGGVSTDTQYF
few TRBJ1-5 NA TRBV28 TGTGCCAGCAGTTTAGGTCAGCCCCAGCATTTT CASSLGQPQHF
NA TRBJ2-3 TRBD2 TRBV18 TGTGCCAGCTCACCACAAGGTGGGAGGGTAGATACGCAGTATTTT CASSPQGGRVDTQYF
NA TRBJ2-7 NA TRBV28 TGTGCCAGCAGTTCCATGGCCTACGAGCAGTACTTC CASSSMAYEQYF
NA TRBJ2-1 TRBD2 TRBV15 TGTGCCACCAGCGCCCCCAGACTAGCGGGAGTCGCCCCCCACAATGAGCAGTTCTTC CATSAPRLAGVAPHNEQFF
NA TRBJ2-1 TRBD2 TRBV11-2 TGTGCCAGCAGCTTAGTAGCGGGGGGGTACGGGAATGAGCAGTTCTTC CASSLVAGGYGNEQFF
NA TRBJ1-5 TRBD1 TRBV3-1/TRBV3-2 TGTGCCAGCAGCCGGGACAGCCGGAGTGGCAATCAGCCCCAGCATTTT CASSRDSRSGNQPQHF
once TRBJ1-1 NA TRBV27 TGTGCCAGCAGACCGCTAGGGAGCACTGAAGCTTTCTTT CASRPLGSTEAFF
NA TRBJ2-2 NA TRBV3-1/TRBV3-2 TGTGCCAGCAGCCCGTCTCGTGGGGGGCGCGGGTACACCGGGGAGCTGTTTTTT CASSPSRGGRGYTGELFF
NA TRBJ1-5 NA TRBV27 TGTGCCAGCAAGCCTAACCGCAATCAGCCCCAGCATTTT CASKPNRNQPQHF
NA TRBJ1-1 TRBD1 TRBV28 TGTGCCAGCAGTTTGTGGACAGGACCCGACACTGAAGCTTTCTTT CASSLWTGPDTEAFF
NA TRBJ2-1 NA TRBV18 TGTGCCAGCTCACCACCCCAGGGTAATGAGCAGTTCTTC CASSPPQGNEQFF
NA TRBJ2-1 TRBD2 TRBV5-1 TGCGCCAGCAGCCCCCCAGGGACTAGCGGGGGGACCCGCTTCTACAATGAGCAGTTCTTC CASSPPGTSGGTRFYNEQFF
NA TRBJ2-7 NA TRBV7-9 TGTGCCAGCAGCTTACACCGTTTAGAGGAGCAGTACTTC CASSLHRLEEQYF
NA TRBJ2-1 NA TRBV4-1 TGCGCCAGCAGCCTGGCATTTGGGGCGCAGTTCTTC CASSLAFGAQFF
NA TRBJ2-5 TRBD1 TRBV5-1 TGCGCCAGCAGCTTCTATGCCCGGGACAGGCCCCAAGAGACCCAGTACTTC CASSFYARDRPQETQYF
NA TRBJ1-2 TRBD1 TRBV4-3 TGCGCCAGCAGCCAAGTCCTCATAGGGGGCATCGACTATGGCTACACCTTC CASSQVLIGGIDYGYTF
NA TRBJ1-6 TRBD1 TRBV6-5 TGTGCCAGCAGTTACGGGACAGTGGGAAATTCACCCCTCCACTTT CASSYGTVGNSPLHF
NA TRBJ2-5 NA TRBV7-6 TGTGCCAGCAGCTTAGTGTGGGGTCGGGGTTTGGGGGAGACCCAGTACTTC CASSLVWGRGLGETQYF
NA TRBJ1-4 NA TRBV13 TGTGCCAGCAGAGAAGGGCCTTCGGCGGGGGAAAAACTGTTTTTT CASREGPSAGEKLFF
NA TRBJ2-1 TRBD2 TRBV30 TGTGCCTGGAGTGCAGTAGCGGGAGGGCTAAGGTTCTTC CAWSAVAGGLRFF
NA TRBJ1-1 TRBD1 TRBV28 TGTGCCAGCAGTAAATGGACAGGGAGTGAAACTGAAGCTTTCTTT CASSKWTGSETEAFF
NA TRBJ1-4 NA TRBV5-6 TGTGCCAGCAGCACTACCAAACAGGGAAAACTGTTTTTT CASSTTKQGKLFF
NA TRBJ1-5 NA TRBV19 TGTGCCAGTAGTATCACGGGCCCCAATCAGCCCCAGCATTTT CASSITGPNQPQHF
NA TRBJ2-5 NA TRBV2 TGTGCCAGTGGCAGGAGGGGGCAATGGGAGACCCAGTACTTC CASGRRGQWETQYF
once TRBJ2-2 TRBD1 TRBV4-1 TGCGCCAGCAGCCACTACGGGACAGGGTTCTCCGGGGAGCTGTTTTTT CASSHYGTGFSGELFF
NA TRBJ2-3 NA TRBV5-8 TGTGCCAGCAGCTTTTCAGGGGCGAATACGCAGTATTTT CASSFSGANTQYF
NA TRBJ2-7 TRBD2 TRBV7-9 TGTGCCAGCAGTAAAGCGGGGTCGGGCTACGAGCAGTACTTC CASSKAGSGYEQYF